This T cell receptor beta chain was obtained from a study of blood T cell repertoires in COVID-19. Study information: Researchers got acute and convalescent COVID-19 samples from the United States, Italy and Spain. The analysed material was cDNA or gDNA that came from T cells, B-cell-depleted T cells, or PBMCs.

V lost 1 base and J lost 0; bases outside the gene matches: 2. This CDR3 comprises 15 residues. From germline, CDR1 is MNHNY and CDR2 SVGAGI (reference sequence). Per the study methods: Amplification of reference gene primers provided the estimated nucleated cell counts. Only in-frame clones appear in the TCRdb table, and some are missing; sequencing was by immunoSEQ multiplex PCR. V, J and clone size reflect that table, while D and trimming were determined from the DNA. The sample shows approximately 45,000 clones, 86% of them seen only once. The sample comprised peripheral blood. The rearrangement links TRBV6-6 to TRBJ1-1; TRBD1 matches at 7 bases. This clonotype was obtained from a woman over 75 with acute or convalescent COVID-19. The CDR3 region has the DNA TGTGCCAGCAGTTACTTGGGACAGCTGAACACTGAAGCTTTCTTT. The encoded protein is CASSYLGQLNTEAFF.